These 18 T cell receptor beta chains share one sample of origin, sequenced in a study of blood T cell repertoires in COVID-19. Measured with immunoSEQ multiplex PCR; TCRdb has only the in-frame clones, and not every one. The sample lists about 340,000 clones, more than 85% occurring once. Sequenced sample: PBMCs or T cells enriched from blood (not recorded which). These receptors were obtained from a woman aged 30 to 39 who had recovered from COVID-19.

This clone was observed a single time. The V gene is TRBV7-2, the J gene TRBJ2-1, with TRBD2 identical over 7 bases. Germline V gene sequence: CDR1 SGHTA, CDR2 FQGNSA. CDR3 length: 15 residues. J was trimmed by 6 bases and V by 5 bases; bases with no gene match: 10. The CDR3 nucleotides read TGTGCCAGCAGCCCGCGGACTAGTGGCTCCAATGAGCAGTTCTTC. Translated, it gives CASSPRTSGSNEQFF.

The chain recombines TRBV9 with TRBJ2-1, with TRBD2 matching over 8 bases. Losses at the gene ends were 4 bases for V and 9 bases for J; bases not matched to a gene: 9. The CDR3 has 14 residues. Germline CDR1 and CDR2: SGDLS and YYNGEE. The CDR3 coding sequence is TGTGCCAGCAGCCCAAGCGGGAGTACTGGTGAGCAGTTCTTC. Encoded protein: CASSPSGSTGEQFF.

V and J are TRBV28 and TRBJ2-7; TRBD2 matches at 11 bases. CDR1 is MDHEN and CDR2 is SYDVKM in the germline V gene. V lost 4 bases to trimming and J lost 1 base; unmatched junction nucleotides: 9. The CDR3 consists of 17 residues. The CDR3 loop reads CASSSRGLADPSYEQYF. The CDR3 nucleotides read TGTGCCAGCAGTTCAAGGGGACTAGCGGATCCATCCTACGAGCAGTACTTC.

The chain recombines TRBV7-9 with TRBJ2-3, with D possibly being TRBD1 (6 bases). V was pared by 4 bases and J by 4 bases, with 12 bases between. CDR3 length: 14 amino acids. Germline-derived CDR1 and CDR2 are SEHNR and FQNEAQ (reference sequence). The CDR3 sequence is CASSSQGSADTQYF. As DNA, the CDR3 is TGTGCCAGCAGCTCACAGGGTTCCGCAGATACGCAGTATTTT.

J is TRBJ2-7 and V is TRBV28; D remains ambiguous. Trimming took off 5 bases at V and 4 bases at J, with 12 bases between the two ends. The CDR3 is 13 amino acids. The V gene's germline CDR1 is MDHEN and CDR2 SYDVKM. CDR3: CASSVARIYEQYF. CDR3 nucleotide sequence: TGTGCCAGCAGTGTAGCCAGAATATACGAGCAGTACTTC.

This chain links TRBV9 with TRBJ2-7; possibly TRBD2 for D (6 bases). Germline V CDR1 and CDR2: SGDLS, YYNGEE. V lost 4 bases and J 3 bases, leaving 17 bases between the germline ends. This CDR3 has 15 residues. The CDR3 region has the DNA TGTGCCAGCAGCCCCTCCGGGACTGAGGGCTACGAGCAGTACTTC. Its translation is CASSPSGTEGYEQYF. The entire variable domain, with the rest obtained from reference TRBV9 and TRBJ2-7, is as follows: DSGVTQTPKHLITATGQRVTLRCSPRSGDLSVYWYQQSLDQGLQFLIQYYNGEERAKGNILERFSAQQFPDLHSELNLSSLELGDSALYFCASSPSGTEGYEQYFGPGTRLTVT.

The DNA of the CDR3 is TGTGCCAGCTCACCCTCGGAGAGAACGAACACTGAAGCTTTCTTT. Protein product: CASSPSERTNTEAFF. This sequence joins TRBV18 and TRBJ1-1; D gene uncertain. Germline V gene lookup returns CDR1 KGHSH and CDR2 LQKENI. This CDR3 region has 15 residues. The V and J ends lost 3 bases and 1 base respectively, with 12 bases between them.

CDR3 sequence reads: CASSSGTATNQPQHF. In nucleotides, the CDR3 is TGTGCCAGCAGTTCAGGGACAGCCACCAATCAGCCCCAGCATTTT. This chain joins TRBV28 and TRBJ1-5; 7 bases fit TRBD1. Trimming took 4 bases from V and 3 from J; bases not matched to a gene: 6. Germline V gene sequence: CDR1 MDHEN, CDR2 SYDVKM. The CDR3 is 15 amino acids.

This chain connects TRBV7-9 to TRBJ2-2; TRBD1 agrees at 11 bases. This CDR3 is 18 amino acids long. The V gene end was trimmed by 5 bases and the J gene end by 3 bases; junction bases not matched to a gene: 11. The germline CDR1 and CDR2 sequences are SEHNR and FQNEAQ (reference sequence). The CDR3 loop is CASSPPRTGGVYTGELFF. The CDR3 DNA sequence: TGTGCCAGCAGCCCGCCTAGGACAGGGGGCGTATACACCGGGGAGCTGTTTTTT.

The genes are TRBV28 and TRBJ2-2, with 8 bases identical to TRBD1. In germline, CDR1 is MDHEN, CDR2 SYDVKM. The CDR3 covers 16 residues. Losses at the gene ends were 5 bases for V and 2 bases for J; bases not matched to a gene: 7. CDR3 protein: CASSTSGQGNTGELFF. The CDR3 DNA reads TGTGCCAGCAGTACATCCGGACAGGGTAACACCGGGGAGCTGTTTTTT. The whole variable domain, filled in from reference TRBV28 and TRBJ2-2, reads DVKVTQSSRYLVKRTGEKVFLECVQDMDHENMFWYRQDPGLGLRLIYFSYDVKMKEKGDIPEGYSVSREKKERFSLILESASTNQTSMYLCASSTSGQGNTGELFFGEGSRLTVL.

V and J are TRBV25-1 and TRBJ2-7, with D maybe TRBD1 (6 bases). The germline gives CDR1 MGHDK, CDR2 SYGVNS. V dropped 3 bases and J dropped 5 bases, with 14 bases sitting between them. CDR3 length: 14 residues. Here the CDR3 reads CASSDLAGVHEQYF. The CDR3 region has the DNA TGTGCCAGCAGTGACCTGGCAGGGGTCCACGAGCAGTACTTC.

This clone has only one observation. The chain links TRBV7-2 to TRBJ2-1, with 8 bases identical to TRBD1. Unmatched junction bases numbered 8, after V lost 7 bases and J lost 6 bases. Per the germline V gene, CDR1 is SGHTA and CDR2 is FQGNSA. The CDR3 totals 14 residues. The CDR3: CASTKGQEINEQFF. CDR3 nucleotide sequence: TGTGCCAGCACCAAGGGACAGGAGATCAATGAGCAGTTCTTC.

This chain joins TRBV6-5 and TRBJ2-7, with TRBD2 as a possible D gene (7 bases). CDR1 is MNHEY and CDR2 is SVGAGI in the germline V gene. The CDR3 length is 15 residues. V gave up 6 bases and J gave up 0 bases, with 15 bases separating them. CDR3 DNA sequence: TGTGCCAGCAGCCGGGGGGACACTTCCTCCTACGAGCAGTACTTC. It translates to CASSRGDTSSYEQYF.

The chain joins TRBV7-2 to TRBJ1-3; no firm D call. This CDR3 comprises 15 residues. The V end was cut by 2 bases, the J end by 3 bases, with 11 bases between. In germline, CDR1 is SGHTA, CDR2 FQGNSA. CDR3 loop: CASSLMGTVGNTIYF. The DNA of the CDR3 is TGTGCCAGCAGCTTAATGGGTACAGTTGGAAACACCATATATTTT.

The rearrangement links TRBV10-2 to TRBJ1-3; D call uncertain. The V gene lost 6 bases and the J gene lost 2 bases, with 11 bases spanning the gap. This CDR3 is 14 amino acids long. The V gene's germline CDR1 is WSHSY and CDR2 SAAADI. In nucleotides, the CDR3 is TGCGCCAGCAGGGGAGTTGGGGCTGGAAACACCATATATTTT. Protein product: CASRGVGAGNTIYF.

The chain combines TRBV7-8 with TRBJ2-3; D possibly corresponds to TRBD1 (5 bases). CDR3 length: 14 residues. Per the germline V gene, CDR1 is SGHVS and CDR2 is FQNEAQ. Trimming stripped 5 bases from V and 3 bases from J, with 12 bases between. The CDR3 sequence is CASSLGQYTDTQYF. The CDR3 DNA reads TGTGCCAGCAGCCTGGGGCAGTATACAGATACGCAGTATTTT. Looking up the rest from reference TRBV7-8 and TRBJ2-3 gives the full variable domain: GAGVSQSPRYKVAKRGQDVALRCDPISGHVSLFWYQQALGQGPEFLTYFQNEAQLDKSGLPSDRFFAERPEGSVSTLKIQRTQQEDSAVYLCASSLGQYTDTQYFGPGTRLTVL.

The rearrangement joins TRBV2 to TRBJ1-2, with 8 nucleotides matching TRBD1. The V and J ends lost 1 base and 8 bases, in that order; junction bases with no gene match: 6. CDR1 is SNHLY and CDR2 is FYNNEI in the germline V gene. The CDR3 sequence is 14 residues long. In DNA form, the CDR3 reads TGTGCCAGCAGTGAAGATAGGACAGGGAACGGCTACACCTTC. Its protein product is CASSEDRTGNGYTF. Combining the CDR3 with reference TRBV2 and TRBJ1-2 gives the whole variable domain EPEVTQTPSHQVTQMGQEVILRCVPISNHLYFYWYRQILGQKVEFLVSFYNNEISEKSEIFDDQFSVERPDGSNFTLKIRSTKLEDSAMYFCASSEDRTGNGYTFGSGTRLTVV.

V and J are TRBV5-1 and TRBJ2-5; D unclear. The CDR3 is made up of 12 amino acids. Trimming pared 3 bases from V and 5 bases from J, leaving 8 bases between. The germline V gene encodes CDR1 SGHRS and CDR2 YFSETQ. In DNA, the CDR3 is TGCGCCAGCAGCTCCCCCCCGGAGACCCAGTACTTC. Protein product: CASSSPPETQYF.